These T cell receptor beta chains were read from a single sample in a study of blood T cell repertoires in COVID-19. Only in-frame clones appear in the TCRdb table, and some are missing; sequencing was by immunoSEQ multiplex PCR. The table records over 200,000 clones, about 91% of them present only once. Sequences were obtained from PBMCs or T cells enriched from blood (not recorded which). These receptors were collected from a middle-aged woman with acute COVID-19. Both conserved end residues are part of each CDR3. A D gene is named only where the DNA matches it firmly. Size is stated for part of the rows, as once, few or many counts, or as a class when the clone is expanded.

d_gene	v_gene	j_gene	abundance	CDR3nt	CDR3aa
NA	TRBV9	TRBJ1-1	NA	TGTGCCAGCAGCCCCCGGACAGCCGGGAACACTGAAGCTTTCTTT	CASSPRTAGNTEAFF
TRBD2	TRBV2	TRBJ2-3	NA	TGTGCCAGCTCCGGCAGAGCGGGGGGGACAGATACGCAGTATTTT	CASSGRAGGTDTQYF
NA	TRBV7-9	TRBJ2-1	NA	TGTGCCAGCAGCCCCCAGGGGTCCAATGAGCAGTTCTTC	CASSPQGSNEQFF
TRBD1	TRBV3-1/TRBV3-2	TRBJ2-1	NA	TGTGCCAGCAGCCGGACAGGGGGCTGGGATGAGCAGTTCTTC	CASSRTGGWDEQFF
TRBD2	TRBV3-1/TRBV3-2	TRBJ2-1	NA	TGTGCCAGCAGCCAAGGAGTTAGCGGGGGGAATGAGCAGTTCTTC	CASSQGVSGGNEQFF
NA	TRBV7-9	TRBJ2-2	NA	TGTGCCAGCAGCCCCCCATCCGGGAGGGAGCTGTTTTTT	CASSPPSGRELFF
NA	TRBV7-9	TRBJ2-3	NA	TGTGCCAGCAGCCTCGCGACAGGTCACACAGATACGCAGTATTTT	CASSLATGHTDTQYF
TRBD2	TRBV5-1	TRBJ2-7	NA	TGCGCCAGCAGCTCGGGACTATCCTCCTACGAGCAGTACTTC	CASSSGLSSYEQYF
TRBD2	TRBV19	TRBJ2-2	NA	TGTGCCAGTAGGAGAGCGGGGGCGAACACCGGGGAGCTGTTTTTT	CASRRAGANTGELFF
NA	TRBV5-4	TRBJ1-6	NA	TGTGCCAGCAGCTTGGGACCCCGGACAGCGCATTCACCCCTCCACTTT	CASSLGPRTAHSPLHF
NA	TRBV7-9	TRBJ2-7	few	TGTGCCAGCAGCCCTTTGTCCTACGAGCAGTACTTC	CASSPLSYEQYF
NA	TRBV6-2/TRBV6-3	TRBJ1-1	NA	TGTGCCAGCAGTCTTGACGCCCGGTCGAGGGATGAAGCTTTCTTT	CASSLDARSRDEAFF
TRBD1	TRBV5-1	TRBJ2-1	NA	TGCGCCAGCAGCCCGGGACAGGGTGCAGGTGAGCAGTTCTTC	CASSPGQGAGEQFF
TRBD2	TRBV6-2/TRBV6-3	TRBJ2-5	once	TGTGCCAGCAGTTACGACGGACTAGCGGGAGCTAAAGAGACCCAGTACTTC	CASSYDGLAGAKETQYF
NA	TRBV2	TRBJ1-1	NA	TGTGCCAGCAGTCTCTTATGGTCAGACACTGAAGCTTTCTTT	CASSLLWSDTEAFF
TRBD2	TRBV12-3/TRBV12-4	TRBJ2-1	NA	TGTGCCAGCAGTTTAAGACTAGCGGGAGAATTGTTCTTC	CASSLRLAGELFF
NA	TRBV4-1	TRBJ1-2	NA	TGCGCCAGCAGCCTGGAGACAGCTCCCGGGGGCTACACCTTC	CASSLETAPGGYTF
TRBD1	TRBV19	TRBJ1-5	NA	TGTGCCAGTAGTATACGACAGGGGGCTTCTAATCAGCCCCAGCATTTT	CASSIRQGASNQPQHF
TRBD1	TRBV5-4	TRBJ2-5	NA	TGTGCCAGCAGCTTGGACAGGGGGAAGACCCAGTACTTC	CASSLDRGKTQYF
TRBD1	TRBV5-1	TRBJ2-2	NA	TGCGCCAGCAGCTTCGCAGGGGGCGCTTACGGGGAGCTGTTTTTT	CASSFAGGAYGELFF
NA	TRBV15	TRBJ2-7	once	TGTGCCACCAGCAGAGATCTAGCCATTTCCTACGAGCAGTACTTC	CATSRDLAISYEQYF
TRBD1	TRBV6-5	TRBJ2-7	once	TGTGCCAGCCGACAGGGGGGCGAGCAGTACTTC	CASRQGGEQYF
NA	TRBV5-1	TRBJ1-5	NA	TGCGCCAGCAGCTTGGACGGGGGTAATCAGCCCCAGCATTTT	CASSLDGGNQPQHF
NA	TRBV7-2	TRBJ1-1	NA	TGTGCCAGCAGCCCACGGGGGATTGTCGCTGAAGCTTTCTTT	CASSPRGIVAEAFF
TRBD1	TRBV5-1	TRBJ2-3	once	TGCGCCAGCAGCTTGGCACAGGGGGCAGATACGCAGTATTTT	CASSLAQGADTQYF
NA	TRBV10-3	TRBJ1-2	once	TGTGCCATCAGTGGAACAGCCAATGGCTACACCTTC	CAISGTANGYTF
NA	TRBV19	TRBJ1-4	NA	TGTGCCAGTAAAGAACAAGGAGGAGAAAAACTGTTTTTT	CASKEQGGEKLFF
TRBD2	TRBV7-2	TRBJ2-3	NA	TGTGCCAGCAACCCAGCGGGGGGGCCGACAGATACGCAGTATTTT	CASNPAGGPTDTQYF
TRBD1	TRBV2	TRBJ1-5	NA	TGTGCCAGCAGAAGGACAGGTAACAATCAGCCCCAGCATTTT	CASRRTGNNQPQHF
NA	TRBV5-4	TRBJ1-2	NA	TGTGCCAGCAGCCTCCAGGAGGGCTATGGCTACACCTTC	CASSLQEGYGYTF